These T cell receptor beta chains were read from a single sample in a study of molecular identifiers for immune sequencing clone quantification. TCRdb analysed the PCR reads with MiXCR anew, one entry per CDR3 protein. The table has 60,000 to 65,000 distinct CDR3 sequences, around a fifth seen once; the top ten hold 1.4% to 1.5%. The sample comprised naive CD8+ T cells from blood, with Jurkat cell RNA spiked in. These receptors came from a human donor in good health. Some libraries in this study had Jurkat cell RNA spiked in. CDR3s include the opening cysteine and the closing phenylalanine or tryptophan. The D gene is left open where the match is weak. Part of the rows lack a size; the others show once, few, many or a class for expanded clones.

v_call	j_call	clone_size	d_call	cdr3_nt	cdr3_aa
TRBV7-9	TRBJ2-2	many	.	TGTGCCAGCAGCCTCACTAGTGTTTTTATCACCGGGGAGCTGTTTTTT	CASSLTSVFITGELFF
TRBV28	TRBJ1-6	.	.	TGTGCCAGCAGTGGCCCGGGAGTCGGGGATTCACCCCTCCACTTT	CASSGPGVGDSPLHF
TRBV6-2/TRBV6-3	TRBJ2-5	many	.	TGTGCCAGCAGCCAACTTGGGACCCAGTACTTC	CASSQLGTQYF
TRBV20-1	TRBJ1-1	many	.	TGCAGTGCTAGAGATCACGTGGGGGAAGCTTTCTTT	CSARDHVGEAFF
TRBV30	TRBJ2-7	many	.	TGTGCCTGGAGTGTCGGTGGAGCCTACGAGCAGTACTTC	CAWSVGGAYEQYF
TRBV15	TRBJ1-5	.	.	TGTGCCACCAGCAGAGATCAGTTTCAGCCCCAGCATTTT	CATSRDQFQPQHF
TRBV30	TRBJ2-1	.	TRBD2	TGTGCCTGGTTTGGGAGTGCGGGAGCCGTTGAGCAGTTCTTC	CAWFGSAGAVEQFF
TRBV7-9	TRBJ2-3	many	TRBD2	TGTGCCAGCAGCTTAAGACTAGCGGGAAGGGCAGATACGCAGTATTTT	CASSLRLAGRADTQYF
TRBV11-2	TRBJ1-1	few	.	TGTGCCAGCAGCTTAGGAGGGGTTACTGAAGCTTTCTTT	CASSLGGVTEAFF
TRBV4-1	TRBJ2-1	many	TRBD1	TGCGCCAGCAGTCTGGGACAGGCGAGTAATGAGCAGTTCTTC	CASSLGQASNEQFF
TRBV18	TRBJ1-5	many	.	TGTGCCAGCTCACCACAAGCTCTACAGCCCGCTTTGGGTTTTTTCGTGCCCCAGCATTTT	CASSPQALQPALGFFVPQHF
TRBV7-8	TRBJ1-1	many	.	TGTGCCAGCAGCTCTGCTGGCGGGGCGAACACTGAAGCTTTCTTT	CASSSAGGANTEAFF
TRBV7-2	TRBJ2-2	.	TRBD1	TGTGCCAGCAGCTTACCGGCGGCAGGGGGCAACACCGGGGAGCTGTTTTTT	CASSLPAAGGNTGELFF
TRBV6-6	TRBJ1-5	many	.	TGTGCCAGCAGTCCCCTCCTGACAGATCAGCCCCAGCATTTT	CASSPLLTDQPQHF
TRBV29-1	TRBJ2-1	few	.	TGCAGCGTTGTGGGGCTCAATGAGCAGTTCTTC	CSVVGLNEQFF
TRBV5-5	TRBJ2-2	.	.	TGTGCCAGCAGGCGGGACCCCTCGAACACCGGGGAGCTGTTTTTT	CASRRDPSNTGELFF
TRBV28	TRBJ2-5	many	TRBD2	TGTGCCAGCAGTTTATATTTTAGCGGGAGGCCCTCAGAGACCCAGTACTTC	CASSLYFSGRPSETQYF
TRBV4-2	TRBJ1-6	many	.	TGTGCCAGCAGCCAAGATCAAGGGGGAGGATCACCCCTCCACTTT	CASSQDQGGGSPLHF
TRBV10-3	TRBJ2-1	many	.	TGTGCCATCAGTGCGACTATTCAGGTCGATGAGCAGTTCTTC	CAISATIQVDEQFF
TRBV2	TRBJ2-6	.	.	TGTGCCAGCAACGTGAGGGGTTCTGGGGCCAACGTCCTGACTTTC	CASNVRGSGANVLTF
TRBV5-6	TRBJ1-1	.	.	TGTGCCAGCAGCTTGGCGGGGGGCCGAGCTTTCTTT	CASSLAGGRAFF
TRBV13	TRBJ1-1	once	.	TGTACCAGCAGCTTCGGGCAGGGTGGCACTGAAGCTTTCTTT	CTSSFGQGGTEAFF
TRBV4-1	TRBJ1-6	.	.	TGCGCCAGCAACCAAGTGACAGTGACCTGGAATTCACCCCTCCACTTT	CASNQVTVTWNSPLHF
TRBV24-1	TRBJ1-4	.	.	TGTGCCACCAGTGACAACGACCCGAGGGTAGAAGGTGAAAAACTGTTTTTT	CATSDNDPRVEGEKLFF
TRBV4-1	TRBJ2-1	many	TRBD2	TGCGCCAGCAGCCAAGCGGGACTAGCGAGGGGCAATGAGCAGTTCTTC	CASSQAGLARGNEQFF
TRBV4-1	TRBJ1-3	many	.	TGCGCCAGCAGCCTGTTGTACTCTGGAAACACCATATATTTT	CASSLLYSGNTIYF
TRBV6-5	TRBJ2-5	many	.	TGTGCCAGCAGTTACGGGAGGCCAGCCGTCCAAGAGACCCAGTACTTC	CASSYGRPAVQETQYF
TRBV27	TRBJ2-1	few	TRBD2	TGTGCCAGCAGTCTGTCTAGCGGGAGGGTTTACAATGAGCAGTTCTTC	CASSLSSGRVYNEQFF
TRBV20-1	TRBJ2-5	many	TRBD2	TGCAGTGCTAGATTGCTAGCGGGAGGGAAGGTAGAGACCCAGTACTTC	CSARLLAGGKVETQYF
TRBV27	TRBJ2-7	.	TRBD1	TGTGCCAGCAGTACCGGGACAGGGGGAGTCTACGAGCAGTACTTC	CASSTGTGGVYEQYF
TRBV7-3	TRBJ2-7	many	.	TGTGCCAGCAGCTTAACAGGGACACCAACCTACGAGCAGTACTTC	CASSLTGTPTYEQYF
TRBV6-5	TRBJ2-5	many	.	TGTGCCAGCAGTTACTCGCTGGGGGACTGGCGTCAAGAGACCCAGTACTTC	CASSYSLGDWRQETQYF
TRBV10-2	TRBJ2-1	many	.	TGCGCCAGCAGTGAGCGGAAGTATAACAATGAGCAGTTCTTC	CASSERKYNNEQFF
TRBV12-3/TRBV12-4	TRBJ1-4	many	TRBD1	TGTGCCAGCAGTTTAGTAACAGGGGGCAGGGAAAAACTGTTTTTT	CASSLVTGGREKLFF
TRBV4-2	TRBJ1-4	.	TRBD1	TGTGCCAGCAGCCCGGACAGGGGCGATGAAAACCTGTTTTTT	CASSPDRGDENLFF
TRBV12-3/TRBV12-4	TRBJ2-2	.	TRBD2	TGTGCCAGCAGGAGGACTAGCGGACCCTGGGAGAACACCGGGGAGCTGTTTTTT	CASRRTSGPWENTGELFF
TRBV30	TRBJ2-7	few	TRBD2	TGTGCCTGGAGTGTAGGTAGCGGGAGTTCCGAGCAGTACTTC	CAWSVGSGSSEQYF
TRBV7-9	TRBJ2-5	many	TRBD2	TGTGCCAGCAGCTCCGGGGTAGCGGGAGGGCCGGGGCAAGAGACCCAGTACTTC	CASSSGVAGGPGQETQYF
TRBV11-2	TRBJ2-7	many	.	TGTGCCAGCAGCTTAGTGCCGGATGAGCAGTACTTC	CASSLVPDEQYF
TRBV11-2	TRBJ2-5	many	.	TGTGCCAGCAGCTTGTGGGTTGGGGAGACCCAGTACTTC	CASSLWVGETQYF
TRBV23-1	TRBJ2-2	few	TRBD1	TGCGCCAGCAGTCCTGGGACAGGGTTCGGGGAGCTGTTTTTT	CASSPGTGFGELFF
TRBV20-1	TRBJ1-2	once	.	TGCAGTGCCCAAGTAGCGGGGTCGTTCAACCATGGCTACGCCTTC	CSAQVAGSFNHGYAF
TRBV30	TRBJ2-7	many	TRBD2	TGTGCCTGGCAAGCGGGAGGGCCCTCCGAGCAGTACTTC	CAWQAGGPSEQYF
TRBV7-8	TRBJ2-7	many	.	TGTGCCAGCAGCCCCGGGGGCAGTCAAGGGGGCGAGCAGTACTTC	CASSPGGSQGGEQYF
TRBV12-3/TRBV12-4	TRBJ2-2	many	TRBD2	TGTGCCAGCAGTAACACTGGACTAGCGGGATCCACCGGGGAGCTGTTTTTT	CASSNTGLAGSTGELFF
TRBV27	TRBJ2-1	many	TRBD2	TGTGCCAGCAGTGAACGCTTAGCGGGAGGGCCGAGTAATGAGCAGTTCTTC	CASSERLAGGPSNEQFF
TRBV12-5	TRBJ1-2	many	.	TGTGCTAGTGGTTTGGCTATTGGACCCCCCGACGGCTACACCTTC	CASGLAIGPPDGYTF
TRBV29-1	TRBJ2-3	many	TRBD1	TGCAGCGCCGAGGACAGGGGGTCTTTGACAGATACGCAGTATTTT	CSAEDRGSLTDTQYF
TRBV2	TRBJ2-2	.	TRBD2	TGTGCCAGCATTCTCCCTAGCGGCTCGAACACCGGGGAGCTGTTTTTT	CASILPSGSNTGELFF
TRBV5-6	TRBJ2-7	many	.	TGTGCCAGCAGCCGGACAGCGGCAGGGCCCTACGAGCAGTACTTC	CASSRTAAGPYEQYF
TRBV6-5	TRBJ1-2	many	.	TGTGCCAGCAGCACTAGGACGGGACTATATGGCTACACCTTC	CASSTRTGLYGYTF
TRBV4-3	TRBJ2-7	many	.	TGCGCCAGCAGCCAAGATCGCGGTTTTCCCGAGCGGTACTTC	CASSQDRGFPERYF
TRBV7-2	TRBJ2-7	many	TRBD1	TGTGCCAGCAGCCTACGCCCGGGACAGGGCGCTGAGGGAGACTACGAGCAGTACTTC	CASSLRPGQGAEGDYEQYF
TRBV6-5	TRBJ1-5	.	.	TGTGCCAGCAGCTTAACAGAACCCCGGAGCAATCAGCCCCAGCATTTT	CASSLTEPRSNQPQHF
TRBV12-3/TRBV12-4	TRBJ1-2	many	TRBD1	TGTGCCAGCAGTTTTCTGACAGGGTATGGCTACACCTTC	CASSFLTGYGYTF
TRBV6-6	TRBJ2-3	many	TRBD2	TGTGCCAGCAGTTACGGGGGGGCAGATACGCAGTATTTT	CASSYGGADTQYF